This T cell receptor beta chain appears in the sequencing data of a study of control samples from healthy donors and cancer patients. Between the trimmed V and J ends, which lost 4 bases and 0 bases, there was a span of 21 bases. Germline values: CDR1 LGHNA, CDR2 YSLEER. This CDR3 has 18 residues. The table came from immunoSEQ multiplex PCR; TCRdb's copy has only in-frame clones and leaves some out. The sample carries about 61,000 clones, 90% recorded once. The V and J genes are TRBV4-3 and TRBJ1-1, with unresolved D. Source material: PBMCs. The TCR sequence derives from a man between 60 and 75 years old with colorectal cancer. CDR3 residues: CASSLKLGGDMMNTEAFF. The CDR3 nucleotides read TGCGCCAGCAGCCTGAAACTAGGTGGAGACATGATGAACACTGAAGCTTTCTTT.